Each of the 29 T cell receptor beta chains below was sequenced from the same sample in a study of CD8 T cells in ankylosing spondylitis. TCRdb processed the 5' RACE reads anew with MiXCR; each CDR3 protein has one entry. The sample consists of about 240,000 distinct CDR3 sequences, around a tenth of them appearing once. The specimen sequenced was blood, either unsorted or a sorted T cell fraction (not recorded which). All receptors come from a male donor with ankylosing spondylitis or in good health (not recorded which).

This clonotype was counted at least ten times. The chain couples TRBV20-1 to TRBJ1-3, with D hard to call. The CDR3 loop spans 14 amino acids. Germline values: CDR1 DFQATT, CDR2 SNEGSKA (reference sequence). V was shortened by 4 bases and J by 0 bases, with 10 bases between the two germline ends. For the CDR3, the DNA is TGCAGTGCTAAGGCACAGCGCTCTGGAAACACCATATATTTT. Residues: CSAKAQRSGNTIYF.

This clonotype was observed a few times. This sequence joins TRBV25-1 and TRBJ2-7; D might be TRBD1 (6 bases). The V gene's germline CDR1 is MGHDK and CDR2 SYGVNS. This CDR3 is 14 amino acids long. The germline V and J ends were trimmed by 4 bases and 6 bases, with 16 bases remaining between them. CDR3 sequence (DNA): TGTGCCAGCAGTGGTGGAACAGGGTTCAGCGAGCAGTACTTC. Translation: CASSGGTGFSEQYF.

The chain carries TRBV27 and TRBJ1-6; D perhaps matches TRBD1 (6 bases). V was shortened by 8 bases and J by 0 bases, with 23 bases between the two germline ends. The CDR3 has 19 amino acids. Germline V lookup: CDR1 MNHEY, CDR2 SMNVEV (reference sequence). CDR3 region: CASGPNPYRAYSYNSPLHF. CDR3 nucleotides: TGTGCCAGCGGTCCAAACCCCTACAGGGCGTACTCCTATAATTCACCCCTCCACTTT.

This clonotype was seen ten or more times. The chain joins TRBV5-1 to TRBJ2-5; TRBD1 might be the D (6 bases). Trimming pared 3 bases from V and 4 bases from J, leaving 10 bases between. Germline V CDR1 and CDR2: SGHRS, YFSETQ. The CDR3 covers 13 residues. Written as DNA, the CDR3 is TGCGCCAGCAGCTCGGACAGCCTAGAGACCCAGTACTTC. Translation: CASSSDSLETQYF.

This clonotype was detected ten times or more. This chain links TRBV2 with TRBJ1-5, with 10 positions matching TRBD1. CDR1 is SNHLY, CDR2 FYNNEI, per germline. The CDR3 sequence is 15 residues long. J gave up 6 bases and V 2 bases, and 4 bases lay outside the gene matches. The CDR3 protein is CASSESGQGSQPQHF. For the CDR3, the DNA is TGTGCCAGCAGTGAATCGGGACAGGGGAGTCAGCCCCAGCATTTT.

The chain employs TRBV2 and TRBJ2-3; 11 bases map to TRBD2. The CDR3 consists of 16 residues. CDR1 SNHLY and CDR2 FYNNEI come from the germline V gene. J gave up 2 bases and V 8 bases, and 9 bases lay outside the gene matches. The CDR3 is CASGLSSGRFTDTQYF. In DNA form, the CDR3 reads TGTGCCAGCGGACTTTCTAGCGGGAGGTTCACAGATACGCAGTATTTT.

This clonotype was seen ten or more times. V and J are TRBV11-2 and TRBJ2-7; the D is unclear. Germline CDR1 is SGHAT and CDR2 is FQNNGV. This CDR3 contains 13 residues. V lost 2 bases and J 3 bases, leaving 8 bases between the germline ends. CDR3 nucleotides: TGTGCCAGCAGCTTACCTCTAAGCTACGAGCAGTACTTC. This translates into CASSLPLSYEQYF.

In its sample, this clonotype was seen many times. This chain joins TRBV5-1 and TRBJ1-1, with D perhaps TRBD1 (6 bases). Trimming removed 4 bases at V and 1 base at J, with 14 bases between. Germline V CDR1 and CDR2: SGHRS, YFSETQ. This CDR3 region has 15 residues. CDR3 nucleotides: TGCGCCAGCAGCGCGGGGGCAGGGGCGAACACTGAAGCTTTCTTT. Translation: CASSAGAGANTEAFF.

This clonotype was picked up many times. The chain carries TRBV29-1 and TRBJ1-1; D not certain. Trimming removed 3 bases at V and 0 bases at J, with 8 bases between. The CDR3 contains 13 residues. Germline values: CDR1 SQVTM, CDR2 ANQGSEA. CDR3 sequence: CSVDGQMNTEAFF. CDR3 nucleotides: TGCAGCGTTGACGGGCAGATGAACACTGAAGCTTTCTTT.

This clonotype was recorded a few times. The chain joins TRBV29-1 to TRBJ1-2; D perhaps matches TRBD1 (5 bases). Germline V gene lookup returns CDR1 SQVTM and CDR2 ANQGSEA. The V gene lost 5 bases and the J gene lost 4 bases, with 14 bases spanning the gap. This CDR3 comprises 13 residues. The CDR3 sequence: CSVLTGSSYGYTF. The CDR3 nucleotides read TGCAGCGTTCTAACAGGCAGTAGCTATGGCTACACCTTC.

In this sample, this clonotype turned up many times. The chain is built from TRBV5-1 and TRBJ2-1; the match to TRBD2 covers 12 bases. There are 15 residues in the CDR3. From germline, CDR1 is SGHRS and CDR2 YFSETQ. V shed 6 bases, J shed 0 bases, and the junction held 1 base outside the gene matches. This CDR3 reads CASTTSGSSYNEQFF. The CDR3 DNA sequence: TGCGCCAGCACGACTAGCGGGAGCTCCTACAATGAGCAGTTCTTC.

Note on this clonotype: A much larger clone lies one base from this, so it may be a read error. V usage is TRBV20-1 and J usage is TRBJ1-1; D uncertain. Germline V CDR1 and CDR2: DFQATT, SNEGSKA (reference sequence). Trimming shortened V by 5 bases and J by 0 bases, and 7 bases separated the two germline ends. The CDR3 has 12 residues. CDR3 DNA sequence: TGCAGTGCTTTCGGAATGAACACTGAAGCTTTCTTT. It yields the protein CSAFGMNTEAFF.

This clonotype was counted only a few times. CDR3 in amino acids: CASSDVAGEINEQFF. In nucleotides, the CDR3 is TGTGCCAGCAGTGACGTAGCGGGAGAGATCAATGAGCAGTTCTTC. The chain links TRBV6-4 to TRBJ2-1; 9 bases are a match to TRBD2. V was clipped by 2 bases and J by 6 bases; unmatched bases: 5. Germline V gene data show CDR1 as MRHNA and CDR2 as SNTAGT. CDR3 length equals 15 residues.

Ten or more counts support this clonotype. The chain carries TRBV7-3 and TRBJ2-3; no clear D gene. Germline V lookup: CDR1 SGHTA, CDR2 FQGTGA. The CDR3 consists of 14 residues. Trimming shortened V by 2 bases and J by 6 bases, and 12 bases separated the two germline ends. This chain's CDR3 is CASSLDARWDTQYF. The CDR3 DNA reads TGTGCCAGCAGCTTAGATGCGAGATGGGATACGCAGTATTTT.

This clonotype was found many times. CDR3: CSAPRDRVSNEQFF. The CDR3 bases are TGCAGTGCTCCCCGGGACAGGGTATCTAATGAGCAGTTCTTC. This chain uses TRBV20-1 with TRBJ2-1, with 9 bases aligning to TRBD1. The length of the CDR3 is 14 residues. The junction had 9 bases not matched to a gene; V was cut back by 5 bases and J by 7 bases. Per the germline V gene, CDR1 is DFQATT and CDR2 is SNEGSKA (reference sequence).

This clonotype was counted ten times or more. This chain connects TRBV20-1 to TRBJ2-5, with a weak D call TRBD2 (6 bases). V lost 3 bases to trimming and J lost 1 base, with 18 bases between them. This CDR3 has 16 amino acids. Germline V lookup: CDR1 DFQATT, CDR2 SNEGSKA (reference sequence). The CDR3 sequence is CSASTPLGGGQETQYF. CDR3 coding DNA: TGCAGTGCTAGCACCCCGCTGGGGGGAGGCCAAGAGACCCAGTACTTC.

This clonotype was observed many times. The chain has TRBV6-1 and TRBJ1-1; 10 bases map to TRBD1. The V gene end was trimmed by 6 bases and the J gene end by 3 bases; junction bases not matched to a gene: 4. Per the germline V gene, CDR1 is MNHNS and CDR2 is SASEGT. The CDR3 sequence is 14 residues long. The CDR3, as DNA: TGTGCCAGCAGGCGGGACAGGGGACACACTGAAGCTTTCTTT. Its protein is CASRRDRGHTEAFF.

In its sample, this clonotype was seen many times. As DNA, the CDR3 is TGCGCCAGCACTCCCGGGGAGCTCAGGGGAAAACTGTTTTTT. This codes for CASTPGELRGKLFF. The V gene is TRBV5-1, the J gene TRBJ1-4, with D perhaps TRBD1 (6 bases). V lost 6 bases to trimming and J lost 10 bases, with 19 bases between them. CDR3 size: 14 residues. From germline, CDR1 is SGHRS and CDR2 YFSETQ.

The J gene is TRBJ2-6, the V gene TRBV5-4; D is undetermined. Trimming removed 7 bases from V and 0 bases from J, with 5 bases in between. Germline CDR1 and CDR2: SGHNT and YYREEE (reference sequence). This CDR3 comprises 13 residues. The CDR3 is CASGISGANVLTF. CDR3 DNA: TGTGCCAGCGGAATCTCTGGGGCCAACGTCCTGACTTTC.

The gene calls are TRBV28 and TRBJ2-6; 7 bases fit TRBD1. This CDR3 region has 18 residues. V was clipped by 7 bases and J by 1 base; unmatched bases: 13. The V gene's germline CDR1 is MDHEN and CDR2 SYDVKM. In nucleotides, the CDR3 is TGTGCCAGCATGGGGTCCGCCGGGACAGAGTCTGGGGCCAACGTCCTGACTTTC. Protein sequence: CASMGSAGTESGANVLTF.

The chain carries TRBV3-1 and TRBJ1-6; D remains unclear. This CDR3 region has 15 residues. V shed 1 base and J shed 7 bases, with 11 bases lying between them. The V gene's germline CDR1 is LGHDT and CDR2 YNNKEL (reference sequence). The DNA of the CDR3 is TGTGCCAGCAGCCAAGGTTCCCAGATAAATTCACCCCTCCACTTT. It translates to CASSQGSQINSPLHF.

There are a few counts of this clonotype. The chain couples TRBV7-8 to TRBJ2-1, with TRBD1 matching over 7 bases. Germline values: CDR1 SGHVS, CDR2 FQNEAQ. J lost 6 bases, V lost 7 bases, and 12 bases had no gene match. This CDR3 comprises 15 residues. The CDR3 here is CASTRTGIPGNEQFF. The CDR3 DNA follows: TGTGCCAGCACTCGGACAGGCATCCCCGGCAATGAGCAGTTCTTC.

This clonotype has more than one count but fewer than ten. This chain connects TRBV20-1 to TRBJ2-5; possible D gene TRBD2, 6 bases. Germline-derived CDR1 and CDR2 are DFQATT and SNEGSKA (reference sequence). V was shortened by 6 bases and J by 5 bases, with 10 bases between the two germline ends. The CDR3 sequence is 11 residues long. CDR3 nucleotide sequence: TGCAGTGCGACGGGAGTGGAGACCCAGTACTTC. It is translated as CSATGVETQYF.

This clonotype was picked up many times. The V and J genes are TRBV11-2 and TRBJ2-5, with D unclear. The CDR3 covers 14 residues. V was pared by 2 bases and J by 5 bases, with 12 bases between. Germline V gives CDR1 SGHAT, CDR2 FQNNGV. The DNA for the CDR3 is TGTGCCAGCAGCTTATTTGTTACAAAGGAGACCCAGTACTTC. Its translation: CASSLFVTKETQYF.

This clonotype was detected a few times. The CDR3 reads CATSRDSPSEQYF. The CDR3 nucleotides are TGTGCCACCAGCAGAGATTCCCCTAGCGAGCAGTACTTC. This chain uses TRBV15 with TRBJ2-7, with D hard to call. CDR3 size: 13 residues. V was cut by 0 bases and J by 6 bases, with 9 bases left in between. Germline V gene lookup returns CDR1 LNHNV and CDR2 YYDKDF (reference sequence).

In this sample, this clonotype turned up a few times. At one end the junction does not follow the germline gene, possibly because of a read error. This chain joins TRBV4-2 and TRBJ2-4; TRBD2 agrees at 7 bases. The CDR3 totals 19 residues. The germline V gene encodes CDR1 LGHNA and CDR2 YNFKEQ. CDR3 in amino acids: CASNQGLAAVTLAKNIQYF. The DNA of the CDR3 is TGTGCCAGCAACCAAGGTCTAGCGGCCGTCACGCTAGCCAAAAACATTCAGTACTTC.

The gene calls are TRBV4-1 and TRBJ2-3; 9 bases fit TRBD2. With 8 bases clipped from V and 7 bases from J, the junction kept 13 bases outside the gene matches. The CDR3 sequence is 15 residues long. Germline V gene sequence: CDR1 MGHRA, CDR2 YSYEKL. CDR3 residues: CASSERIAGENTQYF. The CDR3 DNA follows: TGCGCCAGCTCCGAGAGGATAGCGGGGGAGAATACGCAGTATTTT.

This clonotype has at least ten counts. The genes are TRBV5-1 and TRBJ2-2; D possibly corresponds to TRBD2 (8 bases). V was clipped by 4 bases and J by 4 bases, with 17 bases between them. The CDR3 runs 16 residues. Looked up from germline, CDR1 is SGHRS and CDR2 is YFSETQ. The CDR3 nucleotides are TGCGCCAGCAGCCCCCGGGAGGGGGCACCCACCGGGGAGCTGTTTTTT. Its protein is CASSPREGAPTGELFF.

This clonotype was seen ten or more times. This rearrangement joins TRBV20-1 to TRBJ1-1; D perhaps matches TRBD1 (5 bases). The CDR3 sequence is 13 residues long. CDR1 is DFQATT and CDR2 is SNEGSKA in the germline V gene (reference sequence). V lost 3 bases to trimming and J lost 2 bases, with 10 bases between them. The CDR3 DNA follows: TGCAGTGCTAGGGGGGACGGCAACACTGAAGCTTTCTTT. Translated: CSARGDGNTEAFF.